This T cell receptor (beta chain) was sequenced for a study of blood T cell repertoires in COVID-19. Authors' processing steps: It was from reference gene primer amplification that nucleated cell counts were estimated. The protocol was immunoSEQ multiplex PCR, while the TCRdb copy is restricted to in-frame clones and leaves out a portion. Clone size and the V and J calls come from that table; the DNA yielded D and trimming. The sample records around 250,000 clones, around 84% being singletons. The CDR3 runs 12 residues. Germline lookup yields CDR1 LNHDA and CDR2 SQIVND (reference sequence). V lost 5 bases to trimming and J lost 10 bases; unmatched junction nucleotides: 3.

This TCR was recovered from a woman between 45 and 65 years old who had recovered from COVID-19. Sequencing used PBMCs or T cells enriched from blood (not recorded which). The rearrangement joins TRBV19 to TRBJ2-3; 10 nucleotides agree with TRBD2. CDR3 protein: CASSGGTSAQYF. Here the CDR3 DNA reads TGTGCCAGTAGTGGAGGGACTAGCGCGCAGTATTTT.